The 20 T cell receptor beta chains presented below share a single source sample, sequenced in a study of OX40 agonist ivuxolimab in advanced cancers. Method: immunoSEQ multiplex PCR; TCRdb's copy keeps in-frame clones and lacks some. The repertoire consists of just under 85,000 clones, with 83% occurring once and the leading ten covering more than 0.7%. Sequenced material: CD4+ or CD8+ T cells sorted from blood, taken in a trial of the OX40 agonist ivuxolimab. Every receptor here comes from an adult with an advanced solid tumor such as melanoma, head and neck, liver or kidney cancer.

This clone was observed a handful of times. This sequence joins TRBV2 and TRBJ1-1, with D possibly matching TRBD1 (5 bases). V was cut by 9 bases and J by 0 bases, with 11 bases left in between. Germline V lookup: CDR1 SNHLY, CDR2 FYNNEI. The CDR3 has 13 amino acids. The CDR3 protein is CASGTDLNTEAFF. The CDR3 DNA is TGTGCCAGTGGGACGGACCTGAACACTGAAGCTTTCTTT.

This chain uses TRBV6-5 with TRBJ2-6; D is unclear. V lost 3 bases, J lost 0 bases, and 9 bases lay in between. This CDR3 has 16 residues. Germline CDR1 MNHEY, CDR2 SVGAGI. The CDR3 sequence is CASSYLGSSGANVLTF. The DNA for the CDR3 is TGTGCCAGCAGTTATCTGGGCAGCTCTGGGGCCAACGTCCTGACTTTC.

The chain combines TRBV6-6 with TRBJ2-3; D might be TRBD2 (6 bases). The germline V and J ends were trimmed by 11 bases and 6 bases, with 15 bases remaining between them. The CDR3 has 12 amino acids. The germline CDR1 and CDR2 sequences are MNHNY and SVGAGI (reference sequence). In DNA form, the CDR3 reads TGTGCCGGTGGACTCCGGGGGGATACGCAGTATTTT. It encodes CAGGLRGDTQYF.

This sequence joins TRBV5-6 and TRBJ2-6; possibly TRBD2 for D (5 bases). The CDR3 is made up of 17 amino acids. CDR1 and CDR2 from the germline V gene are SGHDT and YYEEEE. The V and J ends lost 4 bases and 1 base respectively, with 15 bases between them. CDR3 sequence: CASSAGFGVSGANVLTF. CDR3 DNA: TGTGCCAGCAGCGCAGGATTCGGGGTTTCTGGGGCCAACGTCCTGACTTTC.

The gene calls are TRBV7-9 and TRBJ1-2; D is unclear. Trimming left V 5 bases short and J 3 bases short, with 28 bases between. The germline V gene encodes CDR1 SEHNR and CDR2 FQNEAQ (reference sequence). The CDR3 has 19 amino acids. CDR3: CASSPEFSGPTIRDYGYTF. In nucleotides, the CDR3 is TGTGCCAGCAGCCCCGAATTTAGCGGTCCGACAATAAGAGACTATGGCTACACCTTC.

The chain combines TRBV5-1 with TRBJ2-7; D ambiguous. This CDR3 region has 14 residues. Trimming cost V 4 bases and J 2 bases, with 13 bases left between them. CDR1 and CDR2 from the germline V gene are SGHRS and YFSETQ. CDR3 amino acids: CASSLVGLTYEQYF. As DNA, the CDR3 is TGCGCCAGCAGCCTGGTCGGTCTCACCTACGAGCAGTACTTC.

V is TRBV7-9 and J is TRBJ2-2; 9 bases match TRBD1. CDR1 and CDR2 (germline): SEHNR, FQNEAQ (reference sequence). Trimming cost V 5 bases and J 5 bases; bases outside gene matches: 6. The CDR3 loop spans 15 amino acids. The CDR3 loop is CASSEQGALTGELFF. CDR3 sequence (DNA): TGTGCCAGCAGCGAACAGGGGGCGCTAACCGGGGAGCTGTTTTTT.

V gene TRBV7-9 combines with J gene TRBJ2-1; D perhaps matches TRBD2 (6 bases). Germline assignment: CDR1 SEHNR and CDR2 FQNEAQ (reference sequence). V shed 8 bases and J shed 0 bases, with 14 bases lying between them. The length of the CDR3 is 15 residues. The CDR3 sequence is CASCRDSGSYNEQFF. The DNA for the CDR3 is TGTGCCAGCTGCCGGGACTCAGGCTCCTACAATGAGCAGTTCTTC. The full variable domain, with the rest looked up from reference TRBV7-9 and TRBJ2-1, is DTGVSQNPRHKITKRGQNVTFRCDPISEHNRLYWYRQTLGQGPEFLTYFQNEAQLEKSRLLSDRFSAERPKGSFSTLEIQRTEQGDSAMYLCASCRDSGSYNEQFFGPGTRLTVL.

The V call is TRBV11-2, the J call TRBJ1-2; D gene unclear. Germline V gives CDR1 SGHAT, CDR2 FQNNGV. The V end lost 4 bases, the J end lost 0 bases, and 9 bases lay between the germline ends. The CDR3 runs to 14 residues. CDR3 DNA sequence: TGTGCCAGCAGCTCCGGACCCTCTAACTATGGCTACACCTTC. Its protein is CASSSGPSNYGYTF.

The V gene is TRBV2, the J gene TRBJ1-3, with 7 bases aligning to TRBD1. V lost 0 bases to trimming and J lost 0 bases; unmatched junction nucleotides: 2. Germline V CDR1 and CDR2: SNHLY, FYNNEI. The CDR3 length is 16 residues. The CDR3 region is CASSEARQGSGNTIYF. In DNA form, the CDR3 reads TGTGCCAGCAGTGAAGCCCGACAGGGCTCTGGAAACACCATATATTTT.

The J gene is TRBJ2-1, the V gene TRBV10-3; 8 nucleotides line up with TRBD2. The CDR3 is 13 amino acids. Trimming took 6 bases from V and 3 from J; bases not matched to a gene: 1. Germline CDR1 reads ENHRY; CDR2 reads SYGVKD. The chain's CDR3 is CAIRTSDYNEQFF. The CDR3 region has the DNA TGTGCCATCAGGACTAGCGACTACAATGAGCAGTTCTTC.

This clone was seen just once. The rearrangement uses TRBV19 and TRBJ1-4; unclear D gene. The CDR3 consists of 15 residues. The V end was cut by 3 bases, the J end by 2 bases, with 10 bases between. Germline V gene data show CDR1 as LNHDA and CDR2 as SQIVND (reference sequence). CDR3 DNA sequence: TGTGCCAGTAGTATCTATGAGGGTACTAATGAAAAACTGTTTTTT. This codes for CASSIYEGTNEKLFF. The full variable domain, rest sourced from reference TRBV19 and TRBJ1-4, is DGGITQSPKYLFRKEGQNVTLSCEQNLNHDAMYWYRQDPGQGLRLIYYSQIVNDFQKGDIAEGYSVSREKKESFPLTVTSAQKNPTAFYLCASSIYEGTNEKLFFGSGTQLSVL.

The chain couples TRBV18 to TRBJ1-2; TRBD1 might be the D (5 bases). Between the trimmed V and J ends, which lost 2 bases and 4 bases, there was a span of 20 bases. Germline V lookup: CDR1 KGHSH, CDR2 LQKENI. CDR3 size: 17 residues. CDR3: CASSPTSLLGDSYGYTF. The CDR3 region has the DNA TGTGCCAGCTCACCAACATCCCTTTTAGGGGACTCCTATGGCTACACCTTC. Based on the CDR3 plus reference TRBV18 and TRBJ1-2, the full variable domain is NAGVMQNPRHLVRRRGQEARLRCSPMKGHSHVYWYRQLPEEGLKFMVYLQKENIIDESGMPKERFSAEFPKEGPSILRIQQVVRGDSAAYFCASSPTSLLGDSYGYTFGSGTRLTVV.

The rearrangement joins TRBV9 to TRBJ1-3; D ambiguous. Germline lookup yields CDR1 SGDLS and CDR2 YYNGEE. The CDR3 extends over 14 amino acids. Trimming removed 0 bases from V and 0 bases from J, with 4 bases in between. This CDR3 reads CASSVGDSGNTIYF. CDR3 sequence (DNA): TGTGCCAGCAGCGTAGGTGACTCTGGAAACACCATATATTTT.

CDR3 coding DNA: TGCGCCAGCAGCCCCCGATCGGACAGGGCTTACGAGCAGTACTTC. Translation: CASSPRSDRAYEQYF. The chain uses TRBV4-3 and TRBJ2-7, with TRBD1 identical over 8 bases. The CDR3 spans 15 residues. The ends lost 4 bases at V and 4 bases at J; junction bases unmatched: 9. Germline loops: CDR1 LGHNA, CDR2 YSLEER.

The chain links TRBV12-5 to TRBJ2-1; D possibly corresponds to TRBD2 (6 bases). CDR1 is LGHNT, CDR2 FRNRAP, per germline. The CDR3 totals 14 residues. The germline V and J ends were trimmed by 6 bases and 0 bases, with 9 bases remaining between them. CDR3 protein: CASGGGGSYNEQFF. The CDR3 DNA sequence: TGTGCTAGTGGGGGAGGTGGCTCCTACAATGAGCAGTTCTTC.

The rearrangement joins TRBV18 to TRBJ2-2, with TRBD1 matching over 12 bases. Germline lookup yields CDR1 KGHSH and CDR2 LQKENI. Trimming took 3 bases from V and 7 from J; bases not matched to a gene: 6. The CDR3 runs 16 residues. CDR3 sequence reads: CASSPAGTGGLGELFF. The CDR3 nucleotides read TGTGCCAGCTCACCGGCCGGGACAGGGGGCCTCGGGGAGCTGTTTTTT.

V usage is TRBV5-4 and J usage is TRBJ2-4, with TRBD1 matching 7 bases. The germline gives CDR1 SGHNT, CDR2 YYREEE (reference sequence). The CDR3 totals 14 residues. The ends lost 3 bases at V and 7 bases at J; junction bases unmatched: 7. The CDR3 coding sequence is TGTGCCAGCAGCTCGTCACGACAGGGTAACATTCAGTACTTC. Its translation is CASSSSRQGNIQYF.

This rearrangement joins TRBV29-1 to TRBJ2-7, with 12 positions matching TRBD2. CDR3 size: 13 residues. V lost 7 bases to trimming and J lost 3 bases; unmatched junction nucleotides: 4. Germline V gene sequence: CDR1 SQVTM, CDR2 ANQGSEA. The CDR3, as DNA: TGCAGCGGGCTACTAGCGGGGGGCTACGAGCAGTACTTC. Its translation is CSGLLAGGYEQYF.

The genes are TRBV4-3 and TRBJ1-6, with a weak D call TRBD1 (5 bases). This CDR3 comprises 13 residues. Germline lookup yields CDR1 LGHNA and CDR2 YSLEER. V gave up 0 bases and J gave up 12 bases, with 9 bases separating them. CDR3 sequence reads: CASSQEGGGPLHF. CDR3 bases: TGCGCCAGCAGCCAAGAGGGGGGGGGACCCCTCCACTTT.